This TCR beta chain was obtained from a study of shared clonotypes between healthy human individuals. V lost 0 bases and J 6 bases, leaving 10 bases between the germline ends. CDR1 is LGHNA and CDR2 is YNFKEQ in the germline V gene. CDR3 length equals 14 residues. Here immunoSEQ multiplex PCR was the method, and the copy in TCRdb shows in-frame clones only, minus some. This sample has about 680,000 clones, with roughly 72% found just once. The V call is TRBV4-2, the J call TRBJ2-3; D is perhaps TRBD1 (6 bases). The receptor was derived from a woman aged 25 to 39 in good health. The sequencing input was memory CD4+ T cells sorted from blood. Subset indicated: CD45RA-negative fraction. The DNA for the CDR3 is TGTGCCAGCAGCCAAGATACAGGGCTTGATACGCAGTATTTT. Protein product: CASSQDTGLDTQYF.